The count of the clone carrying this T cell receptor (beta chain) is one. Its ends do not fully match the called genes, so a read error is possible. The data originate from a study of blood T cell repertoires in COVID-19. Study-wide context: Sites across the United States, Italy and Spain contributed samples from acute and convalescent COVID-19. Sources were T cells, B-cell-depleted T cells, or PBMCs; the material itself was cDNA or gDNA.

The CDR3 has 11 residues. The germline CDR1 and CDR2 sequences are DFQATT and SNEGSKA (reference sequence). In the authors' workflow: From reference gene primer amplification, estimates of nucleated cell counts were derived. Clones were read by immunoSEQ multiplex PCR, and TCRdb kept only the in-frame ones, dropping some. That table gives V, J and clone size, and the DNA gave D and trimming. The sample has just over 200,000 clones; approximately 90% are singletons. The sequence was obtained from a man older than 75 with acute or convalescent COVID-19. Input material: peripheral blood. The chain couples TRBV20-1 to TRBJ2-7; D may be TRBD1 (5 bases). For the CDR3, the DNA is TGCAGGGCTACAGGCAGTTACGAGCAGTACTTC. Its translation is CRATGSYEQYF.